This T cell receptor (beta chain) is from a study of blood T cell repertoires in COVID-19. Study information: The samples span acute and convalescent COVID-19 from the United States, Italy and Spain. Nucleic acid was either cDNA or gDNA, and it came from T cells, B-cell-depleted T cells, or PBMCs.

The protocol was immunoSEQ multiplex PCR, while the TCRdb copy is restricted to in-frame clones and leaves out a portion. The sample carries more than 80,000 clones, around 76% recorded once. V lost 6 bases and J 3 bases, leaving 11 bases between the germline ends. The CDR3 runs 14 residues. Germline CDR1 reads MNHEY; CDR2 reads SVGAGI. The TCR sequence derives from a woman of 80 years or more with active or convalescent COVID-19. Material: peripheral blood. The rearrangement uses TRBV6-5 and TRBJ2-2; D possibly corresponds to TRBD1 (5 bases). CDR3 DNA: TGTGCCAGCAGCCTACCGACAGACACCGGGGAGCTGTTTTTT. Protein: CASSLPTDTGELFF.